This T cell receptor beta chain comes out of a study of T cell repertoires in cytomegalovirus infection. Study at large: Recently identified HLA-C-restricted CMV epitopes were among the peptides used. From public TCR beta signatures came an indication of both CMV infection and matching HLA type.

Study-wide points: Using cumulative public TCR beta family frequency, the authors identified those who carried CMV together with the relevant HLA. Predominance within the ex vivo response was attributable to HLA-C-restricted CMV-specific TCR beta clonotypes.

Remarks on this clonotype: Its antigen remains unidentified. At one of its ends the junction is not consistent with the germline gene, which may arise from a read error.

TCRdb re-derived calls from the reads in MiXCR, one entry per CDR3 protein. The profile shows about 770,000 distinct CDR3 sequences, 25% to 35% of them singletons. This sequence originates from a human donor in good health (CMV status not recorded). Some clones in this sample may be carry-over from other donors' samples. The sample consisted of cultured CD8+ T cells from PBMCs, taken from culture after CMV antigen stimulation.

CDR3 sequence (DNA): TGTGTCAGCAGCGTAGCCGGCGGGGGGTACAATGAGCAGTTCTTC. Its translation is CVSSVAGGGYNEQFF. The V call is TRBV9, the J call TRBJ2-1, with 8 bases aligning to TRBD2. Germline-derived CDR1 and CDR2 are SGDLS and YYNGEE. The CDR3 runs to 15 residues. The variable domain in full, with the rest retrieved from reference TRBV9 and TRBJ2-1, is DSGVTQTPKHLITATGQRVTLRCSPRSGDLSVYWYQQSLDQGLQFLIQYYNGEERAKGNILERFSAQQFPDLHSELNLSSLELGDSALYFCVSSVAGGGYNEQFFGPGTRLTVL.